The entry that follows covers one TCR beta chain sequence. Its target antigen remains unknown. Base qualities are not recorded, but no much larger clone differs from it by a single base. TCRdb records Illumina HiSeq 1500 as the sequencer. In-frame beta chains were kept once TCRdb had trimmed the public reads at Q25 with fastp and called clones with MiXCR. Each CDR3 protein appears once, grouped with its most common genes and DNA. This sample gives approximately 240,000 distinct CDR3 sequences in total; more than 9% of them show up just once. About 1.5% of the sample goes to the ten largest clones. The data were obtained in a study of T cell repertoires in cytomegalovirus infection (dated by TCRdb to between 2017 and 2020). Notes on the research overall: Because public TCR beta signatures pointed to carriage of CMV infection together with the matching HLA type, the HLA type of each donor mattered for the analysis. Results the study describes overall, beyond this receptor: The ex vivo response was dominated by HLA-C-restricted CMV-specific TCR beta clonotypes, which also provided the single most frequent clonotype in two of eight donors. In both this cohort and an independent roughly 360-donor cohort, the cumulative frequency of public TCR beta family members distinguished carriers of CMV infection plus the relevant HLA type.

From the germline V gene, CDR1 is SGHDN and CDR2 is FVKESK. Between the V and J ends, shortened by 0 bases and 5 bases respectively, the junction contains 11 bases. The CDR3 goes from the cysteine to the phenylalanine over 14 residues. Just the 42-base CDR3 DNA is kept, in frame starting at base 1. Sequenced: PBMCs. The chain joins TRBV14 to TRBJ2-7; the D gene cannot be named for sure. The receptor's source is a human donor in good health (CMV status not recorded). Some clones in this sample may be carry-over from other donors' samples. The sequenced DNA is TGTGCCAGCAGCCAAGATCTAGGGTACAACGAGCAGTACTTC. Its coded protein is CASSQDLGYNEQYF. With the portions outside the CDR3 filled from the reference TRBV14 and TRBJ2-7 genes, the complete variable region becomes EAGVTQFPSHSVIEKGQTVTLRCDPISGHDNLYWYRRVMGKEIKFLLHFVKESKQDESGMPNNRFLAERTGGTYSTLKVQPAELEDSGVYFCASSQDLGYNEQYFGPGTRLTVT.